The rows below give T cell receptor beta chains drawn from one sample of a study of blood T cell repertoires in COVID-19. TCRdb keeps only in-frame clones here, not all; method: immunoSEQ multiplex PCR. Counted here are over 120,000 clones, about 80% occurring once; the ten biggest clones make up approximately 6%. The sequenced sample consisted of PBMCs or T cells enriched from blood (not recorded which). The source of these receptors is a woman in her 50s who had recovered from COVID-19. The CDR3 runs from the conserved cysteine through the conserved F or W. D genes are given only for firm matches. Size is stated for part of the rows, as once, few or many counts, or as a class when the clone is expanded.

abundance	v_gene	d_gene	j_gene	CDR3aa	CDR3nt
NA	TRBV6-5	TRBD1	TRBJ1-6	CASRNRGLGSPLHF	TGTGCCAGCAGGAACAGGGGGCTTGGGTCACCCCTCCACTTT
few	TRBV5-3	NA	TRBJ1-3	CARSFGGNSGNTIYF	TGTGCCAGAAGCTTCGGCGGAAACTCTGGAAACACCATATATTTT
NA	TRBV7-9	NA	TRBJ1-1	CASSLAQATEAFF	TGTGCCAGCAGCTTAGCACAGGCCACTGAAGCTTTCTTT
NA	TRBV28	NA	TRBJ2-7	CASSPQGSHYEQYF	TGTGCCAGCAGTCCACAGGGTAGTCACTACGAGCAGTACTTC
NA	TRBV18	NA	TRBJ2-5	CASSPPGHYQETQYF	TGTGCCAGCTCACCACCGGGACACTACCAAGAGACCCAGTACTTC
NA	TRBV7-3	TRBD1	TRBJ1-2	CASSLQDRGRGGYTF	TGTGCCAGCAGCCTGCAGGACAGGGGACGTGGGGGCTACACCTTC
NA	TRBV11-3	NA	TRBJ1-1	CASTLGPGDTEAFF	TGTGCCAGCACCTTGGGTCCGGGGGACACTGAAGCTTTCTTT
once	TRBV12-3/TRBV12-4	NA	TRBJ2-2	CASSRDTGELFF	TGTGCCAGCAGTCGGGACACCGGGGAGCTGTTTTTT
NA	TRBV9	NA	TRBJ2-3	CASSVSSDTQYF	TGTGCCAGCAGCGTTAGCTCAGATACGCAGTATTTT
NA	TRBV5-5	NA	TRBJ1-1	CASSGHSNTEAFF	TGTGCCAGCAGCGGACATTCGAACACTGAAGCTTTCTTT
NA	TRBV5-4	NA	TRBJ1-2	CASSAPESGYGYTF	TGTGCCAGCAGCGCGCCGGAGTCGGGGTACGGCTACACCTTC